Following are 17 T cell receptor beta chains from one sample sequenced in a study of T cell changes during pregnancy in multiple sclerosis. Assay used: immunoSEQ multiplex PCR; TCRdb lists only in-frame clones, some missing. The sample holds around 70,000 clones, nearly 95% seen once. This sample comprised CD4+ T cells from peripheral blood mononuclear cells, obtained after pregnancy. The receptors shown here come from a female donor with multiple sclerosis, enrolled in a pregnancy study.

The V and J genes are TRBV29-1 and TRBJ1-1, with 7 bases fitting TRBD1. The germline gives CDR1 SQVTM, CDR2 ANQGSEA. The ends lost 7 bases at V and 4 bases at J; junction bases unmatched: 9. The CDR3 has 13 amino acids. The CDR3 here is CSGVTGQGTEAFF. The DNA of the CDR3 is TGCAGCGGGGTGACAGGGCAGGGCACTGAAGCTTTCTTT. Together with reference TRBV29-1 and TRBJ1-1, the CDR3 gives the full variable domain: SAVISQKPSRDICQRGTSLTIQCQVDSQVTMMFWYRQQPGQSLTLIATANQGSEATYESGFVIDKFPISRPNLTFSTLTVSNMSPEDSSIYLCSGVTGQGTEAFFGQGTRLTVV.

The CDR3 DNA reads TGTGCCAGCAGTTTAACCACCGGGACAGGGAGCTACGAGCAGTACTTC. Its translation is CASSLTTGTGSYEQYF. This chain links TRBV27 with TRBJ2-7; 9 positions match TRBD1. Trimming cost V 2 bases and J 3 bases; bases outside gene matches: 8. This CDR3 spans 16 amino acids. The germline gives CDR1 MNHEY, CDR2 SMNVEV (reference sequence).

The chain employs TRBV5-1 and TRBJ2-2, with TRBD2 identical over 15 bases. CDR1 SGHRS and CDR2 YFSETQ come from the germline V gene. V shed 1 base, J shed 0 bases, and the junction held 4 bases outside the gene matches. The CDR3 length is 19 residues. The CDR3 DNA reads TGCGCCAGCAGCTTGCCCGGGACTAGCGGGAGGTCGAACACCGGGGAGCTGTTTTTT. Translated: CASSLPGTSGRSNTGELFF.

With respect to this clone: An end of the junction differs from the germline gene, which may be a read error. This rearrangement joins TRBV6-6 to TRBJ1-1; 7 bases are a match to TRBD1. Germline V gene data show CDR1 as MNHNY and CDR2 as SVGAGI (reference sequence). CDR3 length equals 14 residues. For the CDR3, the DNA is TGTGCCAGCAGCTTCCGGCGACAGGGCCCACTAGGGGAATTT. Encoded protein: CASSFRRQGPLGEF.

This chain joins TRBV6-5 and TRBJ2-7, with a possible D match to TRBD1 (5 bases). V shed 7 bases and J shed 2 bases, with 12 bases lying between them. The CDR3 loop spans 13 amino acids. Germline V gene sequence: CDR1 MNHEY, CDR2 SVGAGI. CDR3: CASKDNVAYEQYF. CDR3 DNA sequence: TGTGCCAGCAAGGACAATGTCGCCTACGAGCAGTACTTC.

Here the CDR3 reads CASSLVGQGRNNEQFF. CDR3 bases: TGTGCCAGCAGCTTGGTAGGGCAGGGCAGGAACAATGAGCAGTTCTTC. V and J are TRBV5-6 and TRBJ2-1; TRBD1 might be the D (5 bases). V was cut by 0 bases and J by 5 bases, with 15 bases left in between. The CDR3 runs to 16 residues. CDR1 and CDR2 from the germline V gene are SGHDT and YYEEEE.

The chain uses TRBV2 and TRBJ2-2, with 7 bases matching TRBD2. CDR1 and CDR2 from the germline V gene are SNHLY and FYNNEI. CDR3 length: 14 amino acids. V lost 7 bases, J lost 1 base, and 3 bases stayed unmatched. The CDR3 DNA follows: TGTGCCAGCAAGAGGGAGGGGAACACCGGGGAGCTGTTTTTT. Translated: CASKREGNTGELFF.

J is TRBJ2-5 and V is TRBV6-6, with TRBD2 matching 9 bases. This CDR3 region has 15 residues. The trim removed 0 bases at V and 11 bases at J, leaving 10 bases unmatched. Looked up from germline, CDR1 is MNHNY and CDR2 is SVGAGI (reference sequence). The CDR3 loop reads CASSYSGLAGPEQYF. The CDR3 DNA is TGTGCCAGCAGTTACTCAGGGCTAGCGGGGCCAGAGCAGTACTTC.

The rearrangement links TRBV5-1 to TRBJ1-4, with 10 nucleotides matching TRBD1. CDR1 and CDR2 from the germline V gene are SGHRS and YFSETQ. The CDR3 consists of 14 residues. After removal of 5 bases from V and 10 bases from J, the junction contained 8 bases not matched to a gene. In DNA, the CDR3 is TGCGCCAGCAGGACCGGGACAGGGGCCGGAAAACTGTTTTTT. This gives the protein CASRTGTGAGKLFF.

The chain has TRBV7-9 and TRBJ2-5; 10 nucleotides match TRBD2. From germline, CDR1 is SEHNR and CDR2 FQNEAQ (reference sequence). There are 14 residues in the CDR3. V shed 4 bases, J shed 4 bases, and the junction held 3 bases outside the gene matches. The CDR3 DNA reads TGTGCCAGCAGCTGGCAGCGGGGGGGAGAGACCCAGTACTTC. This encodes CASSWQRGGETQYF.

In nucleotides, the CDR3 is TGTGCCAGCAGCTTAGAGGCCCCGCGGGAGGGCCTATTCTTC. This codes for CASSLEAPREGLFF. The chain combines TRBV7-9 with TRBJ2-1; 9 bases fit TRBD2. The V and J ends lost 1 base and 16 bases, in that order; junction bases with no gene match: 11. Germline CDR1 is SEHNR and CDR2 is FQNEAQ (reference sequence). The CDR3 sequence is 14 residues long.

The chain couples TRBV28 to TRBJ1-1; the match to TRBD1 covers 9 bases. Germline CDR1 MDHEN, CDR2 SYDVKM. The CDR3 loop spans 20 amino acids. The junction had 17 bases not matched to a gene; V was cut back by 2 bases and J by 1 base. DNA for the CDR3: TGTGCCAGCAGTTTACCGCAACTCCTCCGGGACAGGGAGTGGAACACTGAAGCTTTCTTT. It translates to CASSLPQLLRDREWNTEAFF.

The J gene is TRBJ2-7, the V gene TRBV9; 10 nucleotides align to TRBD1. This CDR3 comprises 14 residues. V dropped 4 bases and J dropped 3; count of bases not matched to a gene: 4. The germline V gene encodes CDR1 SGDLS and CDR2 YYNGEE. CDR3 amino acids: CASSSRDRGYEQYF. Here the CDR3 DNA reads TGTGCCAGCAGCTCGCGGGACAGGGGCTACGAGCAGTACTTC. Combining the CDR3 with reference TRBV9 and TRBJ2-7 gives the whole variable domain DSGVTQTPKHLITATGQRVTLRCSPRSGDLSVYWYQQSLDQGLQFLIQYYNGEERAKGNILERFSAQQFPDLHSELNLSSLELGDSALYFCASSSRDRGYEQYFGPGTRLTVT.

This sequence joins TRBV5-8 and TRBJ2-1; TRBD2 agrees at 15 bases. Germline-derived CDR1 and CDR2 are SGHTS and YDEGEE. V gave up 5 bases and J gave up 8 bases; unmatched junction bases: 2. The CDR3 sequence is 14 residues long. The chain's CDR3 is CASRGLAGGYEQFF. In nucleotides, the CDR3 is TGTGCCAGCAGGGGACTAGCGGGGGGATATGAGCAGTTCTTC.

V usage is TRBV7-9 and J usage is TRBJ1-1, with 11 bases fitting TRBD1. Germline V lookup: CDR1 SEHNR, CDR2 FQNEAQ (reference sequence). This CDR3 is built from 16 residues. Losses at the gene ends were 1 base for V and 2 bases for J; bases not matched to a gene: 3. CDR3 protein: CASSLGDRGFNTEAFF. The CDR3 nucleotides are TGTGCCAGCAGCTTAGGGGACAGGGGGTTCAACACTGAAGCTTTCTTT.

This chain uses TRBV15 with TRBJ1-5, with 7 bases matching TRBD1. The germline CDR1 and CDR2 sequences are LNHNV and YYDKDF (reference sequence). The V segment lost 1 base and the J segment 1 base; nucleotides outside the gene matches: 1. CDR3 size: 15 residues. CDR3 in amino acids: CATSRVTGSNQPQHF. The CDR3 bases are TGTGCCACCAGCAGAGTGACAGGGAGCAATCAGCCCCAGCATTTT.

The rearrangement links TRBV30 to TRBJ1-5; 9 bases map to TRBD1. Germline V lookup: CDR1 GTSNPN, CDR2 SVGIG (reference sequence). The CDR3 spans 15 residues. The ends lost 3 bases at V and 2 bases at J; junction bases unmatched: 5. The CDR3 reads CAWRDRGNRNQPQHF. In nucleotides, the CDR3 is TGTGCCTGGAGGGACAGGGGCAATCGCAATCAGCCCCAGCATTTT.